This T cell receptor (beta chain) was captured by sequencing in a study of blood T cell repertoires in COVID-19. Study details: T cells, B-cell-depleted T cells, or PBMCs provided the cDNA or gDNA that served as material.

The V and J ends lost 0 bases and 7 bases, in that order; junction bases with no gene match: 6. CDR3 size: 16 residues. Germline V gene sequence: CDR1 MNHEY, CDR2 SVGAGI. Per the original methods: The assay estimated nucleated cells by amplifying reference gene primers. Clones were read by immunoSEQ multiplex PCR, and TCRdb kept only the in-frame ones, dropping some. From that table come the V and J calls and clone size; the DNA was used to work out D and trimming. Of fewer than 150,000 clones in the sample, 65% to 80% were seen once. The sequencing sample was made of peripheral blood. The receptor comes from a human donor with acute or convalescent COVID-19. The donor label of this sample is uncertain. The chain carries TRBV6-5 and TRBJ1-6; 7 nucleotides agree with TRBD1. CDR3 sequence (DNA): TGTGCCAGCAGTTACTCGCCGGGCAGGGGGAATTCACCCCTCCACTTT. It codes for CASSYSPGRGNSPLHF.